This T cell receptor beta chain was sequenced during a study of shared clonotypes between healthy human individuals. Study context: Each donor's CD4 naive and CD4 memory cells filled three plates apiece, CD8 naive two, and CD8 memory one. Overall study findings and caveats: In having few donors, the study represented limited genetic and exposure-history diversity.

Libraries were prepared by immunoSEQ multiplex PCR; TCRdb keeps only in-frame clonotypes and omits some of them. The profile shows about 1.1 million clones, roughly 74% of them singletons. All participating donors were Caucasian adults from Nashville, Tennessee. CDR1 and CDR2 from the germline V gene are MDHEN and SYDVKM. The CDR3 consists of 12 residues. V lost 2 bases to trimming and J lost 3 bases, with 5 bases between them. In the case of this clone: No antigen is known for it.

V gene TRBV28 combines with J gene TRBJ2-7; no reliable D call. The receptor's source is a man younger than 35 in good health. Some clones in this sample may be carry-over from other donors' samples. Sequenced sample: memory CD4+ T cells from PBMCs. Subset meaning: CD45RA-negative fraction. CDR3 protein: CASSLTYYEQYF. CDR3 bases: TGTGCCAGCAGTTTAACCTACTACGAGCAGTACTTC.